These T cell receptor beta chains were read from a single sample in a study of blood T cell repertoires in COVID-19. The method was immunoSEQ multiplex PCR; TCRdb's version includes in-frame clones alone and lacks a portion of them. The table shows 150,000 to 200,000 clones, with approximately 80% occurring only once. The sample consisted of peripheral blood. The receptors derive from a man in his 60s with acute or convalescent COVID-19. The CDR3 runs from the conserved cysteine through the conserved F or W. A D gene is named only where the DNA matches it firmly.

CDR3aa	j_gene	d_gene	v_gene
CASSFGTSGSANTGELFF	TRBJ2-2	TRBD2	TRBV7-9
CASSEELAGGTYEQYF	TRBJ2-7	TRBD2	TRBV13
CASGGGPNNGYTF	TRBJ1-2	NA	TRBV6-6
CASRSDRYSNQPQHF	TRBJ1-5	TRBD1	TRBV6-5
CAITTRLAAYNEQFF	TRBJ2-1	TRBD2	TRBV2
CASSPRISYNEQFF	TRBJ2-1	NA	TRBV3-1/TRBV3-2
CSASPLDGGARGYTF	TRBJ1-2	NA	TRBV20-1
CATSDLGLAGGWRQFF	TRBJ2-1	TRBD2	TRBV24-1
CASSTTVYNSPLHF	TRBJ1-6	NA	TRBV7-2
CASSLDTPNTGELFF	TRBJ2-2	NA	TRBV5-1
CASSRQGAANEKLFF	TRBJ1-4	TRBD1	TRBV5-1
CASGLVNTEAFF	TRBJ1-1	NA	TRBV9
CASVFSGPQPQHF	TRBJ1-5	NA	TRBV6-5
CASSYSHAGASPEAFF	TRBJ1-1	NA	TRBV6-6
CASSLGSVVDIQYF	TRBJ2-4	NA	TRBV7-9
CASSGGTGLNNEQFF	TRBJ2-1	TRBD1	TRBV5-1
CASSFSGASGANVLTF	TRBJ2-6	NA	TRBV5-4
CASSYSSSYNEQFF	TRBJ2-1	NA	TRBV19
CASSQQLQGDEQFF	TRBJ2-1	NA	TRBV6-1
CASSFDPGTANTEAFF	TRBJ1-1	NA	TRBV7-9
CASSLSRPGGQGFGDTQYF	TRBJ2-3	NA	TRBV7-9
CASSFSGVDTQYF	TRBJ2-3	NA	TRBV12-3/TRBV12-4
CASSISLSTDTQYF	TRBJ2-3	NA	TRBV19
CASGLAGGGSNEQFF	TRBJ2-1	NA	TRBV12-5
CAIQSGQGREQYF	TRBJ2-7	TRBD1	TRBV6-5
CASSHRGPGANVLTF	TRBJ2-6	NA	TRBV6-5
CASSRGAMQYF	TRBJ2-3	NA	TRBV7-9
CASKSGGAGETQYF	TRBJ2-5	TRBD2	TRBV6-5
CASSLRQGPSTDTQYF	TRBJ2-3	TRBD1	TRBV9
CASSRTGSHEQYF	TRBJ2-7	TRBD1	TRBV5-6
CASSQEFGNRLNSPLHF	TRBJ1-6	NA	TRBV3-1/TRBV3-2
CASSGQGAPPHF	TRBJ1-6	TRBD1	TRBV9
CASSQATSGYEQYF	TRBJ2-7	TRBD2	TRBV4-1
CASSLDREQEQYF	TRBJ2-7	TRBD1	TRBV4-1
CASSQEGGGEKSGSYNEQFF	TRBJ2-1	TRBD2	TRBV4-2
CASSLSRLAGATDTQYF	TRBJ2-3	TRBD2	TRBV11-3
CASSLGQGRANYGYTF	TRBJ1-2	TRBD1	TRBV5-4
CASSYSGLEIDTQYF	TRBJ2-3	TRBD2	TRBV27
CASIEGSGTDTQYF	TRBJ2-3	NA	TRBV6-5
CAWSETGGHGNTIYF	TRBJ1-3	TRBD1	TRBV30
CASSGTGGQPQHF	TRBJ1-5	TRBD1	TRBV7-9
CASSPTKGGNQPQHF	TRBJ1-5	NA	TRBV7-3
CASSPYSVPSGANVLTF	TRBJ2-6	NA	TRBV18
CASSLTGQGDSPLHF	TRBJ1-6	TRBD1	TRBV7-6
CASSQWPEQFF	TRBJ2-1	NA	TRBV10-2
CASSFESGGKDEQFF	TRBJ2-1	TRBD2	TRBV11-3